Below, 30 T cell receptor beta chains from the same sample are listed, as sequenced in a study of control samples from healthy donors and cancer patients. Method: immunoSEQ multiplex PCR; TCRdb's copy keeps in-frame clones and lacks some. Counted here are about 63,000 clones, around 87% occurring once; the ten biggest clones make up about 13%. The material sequenced was PBMCs. The source of these receptors is a woman in her fifties or sixties with lung cancer.

By sample share, this clone is large. The CDR3 here is CASSYDSEQYF. CDR3 in DNA: TGTGCCAGCAGCTACGACAGCGAGCAGTACTTC. The chain has TRBV2 and TRBJ2-7, with D tentatively TRBD1 (5 bases). Germline CDR1 reads SNHLY; CDR2 reads FYNNEI. V lost 6 bases to trimming and J lost 6 bases, with 9 bases between them. CDR3 size: 11 residues.

The rearrangement links TRBV27 to TRBJ2-7; no definite D call. The CDR3 sequence is 15 residues long. Germline V lookup: CDR1 MNHEY, CDR2 SMNVEV (reference sequence). V was clipped by 0 bases and J by 0 bases, with 9 bases between them. CDR3 DNA sequence: TGTGCCAGCAGTTTATCTCGATGGAGCTCCTACGAGCAGTACTTC. This gives the protein CASSLSRWSSYEQYF.

The DNA of the CDR3 is TGTGCCAGCAGCGTAGCTTTAGGAGCTAACTATGGCTACACCTTC. Amino acid sequence: CASSVALGANYGYTF. The chain uses TRBV9 and TRBJ1-2; no clear D gene. Trimming took 0 bases from V and 0 from J, leaving 9 bases between them. This CDR3 has 15 amino acids. The germline gives CDR1 SGDLS, CDR2 YYNGEE.

V and J are TRBV19 and TRBJ2-3; 7 bases are shared with TRBD1. V shed 5 bases, J shed 1 base, and the junction held 24 bases outside the gene matches. CDR3 size: 21 residues. CDR1 is LNHDA, CDR2 SQIVND, per germline (reference sequence). CDR3 nucleotides: TGTGCCAGTAGTGGTCAGGGCCCGGGACAGAACAATAGGGGTGGCACAGATACGCAGTATTTT. Its translation: CASSGQGPGQNNRGGTDTQYF.

This clone was counted between two and nine times. The chain uses TRBV5-1 and TRBJ2-6; 7 bases fit TRBD1. Germline CDR1 SGHRS, CDR2 YFSETQ. The CDR3 contains 16 residues. Germline trimming cut 4 bases from V and 2 bases from J; bases unmatched to any gene: 6. The CDR3 protein is CASSGGQEAGANVLTF. Here the CDR3 DNA reads TGCGCCAGCAGCGGAGGACAGGAGGCTGGGGCCAACGTCCTGACTTTC.

This clone has just a few counts. V is TRBV7-9 and J is TRBJ1-4; D remains unclear. In germline, CDR1 is SEHNR, CDR2 FQNEAQ (reference sequence). The CDR3 has 14 residues. V was trimmed by 4 bases and J by 8 bases, leaving 14 bases between them. CDR3 DNA sequence: TGTGCCAGCAGCTCCTTAGGGCTGGCCGAAAAACTGTTTTTT. The encoded protein is CASSSLGLAEKLFF.

As DNA, the CDR3 is TGTGCCAGCGGTCCGGGCCCAGGGACGGGCGGGGAGCTGTTTTTT. Translating it yields CASGPGPGTGGELFF. The chain recombines TRBV27 with TRBJ2-2; D possibly matches TRBD1 or TRBD2 (5 bases each). Trimming shortened V by 8 bases and J by 7 bases, and 20 bases separated the two germline ends. Germline V gene lookup returns CDR1 MNHEY and CDR2 SMNVEV (reference sequence). The CDR3 loop spans 15 amino acids.

J is TRBJ2-5 and V is TRBV7-3; D possibly matches TRBD1 or TRBD2 (5 bases each). Germline V gene data show CDR1 as SGHTA and CDR2 as FQGTGA. This CDR3 has 15 residues. The V gene lost 2 bases and the J gene lost 2 bases, with 12 bases spanning the gap. The CDR3 DNA is TGTGCCAGCAGCTTAGGGGGACCGGGGCAAGAGACCCAGTACTTC. Amino acids: CASSLGGPGQETQYF.

The chain links TRBV7-2 to TRBJ2-5, with TRBD1 matching over 8 bases. Germline V gene sequence: CDR1 SGHTA, CDR2 FQGNSA. V lost 4 bases, J lost 7 bases, and 14 bases stayed unmatched. The CDR3 is made up of 16 amino acids. CDR3 bases: TGTGCCAGCAGCTCCAGGGGGCGGTTCACACGTTGGACCCAGTACTTC. This gives the protein CASSSRGRFTRWTQYF.

The chain couples TRBV19 to TRBJ2-3; 8 bases are shared with TRBD1. The V gene's germline CDR1 is LNHDA and CDR2 SQIVND (reference sequence). This CDR3 region has 14 residues. V lost 6 bases and J lost 0; bases outside the gene matches: 2. The CDR3 DNA is TGTGCCAGTAGAGACAGGGGAAGCACAGATACGCAGTATTTT. As protein: CASRDRGSTDTQYF.

The chain uses TRBV18 and TRBJ2-2; TRBD1 is a possible D gene (8 bases). The ends were cut back, 3 bases at V and 6 bases at J, with 14 bases in the middle. Germline loops: CDR1 KGHSH, CDR2 LQKENI. This CDR3 is 15 amino acids long. The CDR3 reads CASSPRQGRAGELFF. The DNA of the CDR3 is TGTGCCAGCTCACCGCGACAGGGGAGGGCCGGGGAGCTGTTTTTT.

J is TRBJ1-4 and V is TRBV15; no reliable D call. This CDR3 comprises 14 residues. Trimming removed 8 bases from V and 0 bases from J, with 10 bases in between. Germline CDR1 LNHNV, CDR2 YYDKDF (reference sequence). The CDR3 DNA sequence: TGTGCCACCGGTCCGAGAGCAACTAATGAAAAACTGTTTTTT. This translates into CATGPRATNEKLFF.

This chain connects TRBV5-1 to TRBJ1-4; D remains unclear. This CDR3 is 15 amino acids long. The V gene's germline CDR1 is SGHRS and CDR2 YFSETQ. The V and J ends lost 1 base and 6 bases respectively, with 13 bases between them. The CDR3 bases are TGCGCCAGCAGCTTGAAAGGCGGTTCCGATGAAAAACTGTTTTTT. It encodes CASSLKGGSDEKLFF.

V and J are TRBV5-1 and TRBJ2-3, with 9 bases fitting TRBD1. Germline V gene sequence: CDR1 SGHRS, CDR2 YFSETQ. J lost 3 bases, V lost 4 bases, and 6 bases had no gene match. This CDR3 region has 15 residues. The CDR3 DNA sequence: TGCGCCAGCAGCACTCGGACAGGGGCAACAGATACGCAGTATTTT. Protein sequence: CASSTRTGATDTQYF.

The chain uses TRBV3-1 (or the pseudogene TRBV3-2) and TRBJ2-5, with D uncertain. V dropped 0 bases and J dropped 5 bases, with 13 bases sitting between them. The CDR3 contains 15 residues. Germline values: CDR1 LGHDT, CDR2 YNNKEL (reference sequence). This CDR3 is CASSQESTLRETQYF. As DNA, the CDR3 is TGTGCCAGCAGCCAAGAGTCCACCCTACGGGAGACCCAGTACTTC.

The chain uses TRBV6-4 and TRBJ1-1, with D possibly TRBD1 on 5 matching bases. The CDR3 is 13 amino acids. V lost 4 bases, J lost 4 bases, and 10 bases lay in between. Germline V CDR1 and CDR2: MRHNA, SNTAGT. The CDR3 nucleotides are TGTGCCAGCAGTGTGACGAGGGGCACTGAAGCTTTCTTT. It encodes CASSVTRGTEAFF.

This clone was recorded many times. This rearrangement joins TRBV7-9 to TRBJ1-1, with D unclear. The V gene lost 5 bases and the J gene lost 4 bases, with 17 bases spanning the gap. Germline assignment: CDR1 SEHNR and CDR2 FQNEAQ (reference sequence). The CDR3 runs to 15 residues. The CDR3: CASSATGTRSTEAFF. As DNA, the CDR3 is TGTGCCAGCAGCGCTACGGGTACTAGAAGCACTGAAGCTTTCTTT.

This chain joins TRBV28 and TRBJ2-7, with 8 bases aligning to TRBD1. The V segment lost 7 bases and the J segment 1 base; nucleotides outside the gene matches: 6. Germline lookup yields CDR1 MDHEN and CDR2 SYDVKM. The CDR3 has 14 amino acids. The CDR3 coding sequence is TGTGCCAGCACAACAGGGGGTACGTCCTACGAGCAGTACTTC. It encodes CASTTGGTSYEQYF.

The chain couples TRBV7-9 to TRBJ1-1; a possible D gene is TRBD1 (5 bases). Trimming removed 3 bases at V and 2 bases at J, with 10 bases between. In germline, CDR1 is SEHNR, CDR2 FQNEAQ (reference sequence). The CDR3 covers 14 residues. The CDR3 reads CASSLQGTNTEAFF. DNA for the CDR3: TGTGCCAGCAGCTTGCAGGGAACAAACACTGAAGCTTTCTTT.

This clone was detected only once. Its ends do not fully match the called genes, so a read error is possible. This chain uses TRBV19 with TRBJ2-7; possible D gene TRBD1, 5 bases. The germline V gene encodes CDR1 LNHDA and CDR2 SQIVND (reference sequence). The CDR3 consists of 15 residues. CDR3 residues: CASSVDSQVSYEQYF. DNA of the CDR3: TGTGCCAGTAGTGTAGACAGCCAAGTCTCCTACGAGCAGTACTTC.

The gene calls are TRBV6-6 and TRBJ1-1; 7 bases align to TRBD1. With V trimmed by 6 bases and J by 5 bases, 9 bases remained unmatched. CDR3 length equals 14 residues. Germline CDR1 MNHNY, CDR2 SVGAGI (reference sequence). DNA of the CDR3: TGTGCCAGCAGGACTTCAGGGGGATCGACTGAAGCTTTCTTT. As protein: CASRTSGGSTEAFF.

The chain uses TRBV2 and TRBJ1-2; 11 nucleotides match TRBD1. J was trimmed by 4 bases and V by 8 bases; bases with no gene match: 0. CDR1 is SNHLY, CDR2 FYNNEI, per germline. The CDR3 sequence is 12 residues long. The CDR3 region has the DNA TGTGCCAGCGGACAGGGGGCCTATGGCTACACCTTC. Protein product: CASGQGAYGYTF.

This clone came up a few times. This chain uses TRBV10-1 with TRBJ2-7; 8 bases fit TRBD1. Germline CDR1 is WNHNN and CDR2 is SYGVQD (reference sequence). This CDR3 has 14 residues. V gave up 0 bases and J gave up 7 bases; unmatched junction bases: 5. The chain's CDR3 is CASSESGQGEEQYF. The DNA of the CDR3 is TGCGCCAGCAGTGAGTCTGGACAGGGTGAAGAGCAGTACTTC.

The chain links TRBV5-1 to TRBJ2-7; 10 bases fit TRBD2. The CDR3 is made up of 15 amino acids. Germline-derived CDR1 and CDR2 are SGHRS and YFSETQ. With V trimmed by 0 bases and J by 3 bases, 3 bases remained unmatched. In DNA form, the CDR3 reads TGCGCCAGCAGCTTGGAGTCTAGCGGGAGCTACGAGCAGTACTTC. Translated: CASSLESSGSYEQYF.

The V and J genes are TRBV2 and TRBJ1-3; 8 bases fit TRBD1. Unmatched junction bases numbered 4, after V lost 5 bases and J lost 4 bases. The CDR3 spans 14 residues. Germline CDR1 is SNHLY and CDR2 is FYNNEI. The CDR3 DNA sequence: TGTGCCAGCAGTAGGACAGGGAGCGGAAACACCATATATTTT. Translation gives CASSRTGSGNTIYF.

The chain employs TRBV7-8 and TRBJ1-6; D remains unclear. In germline, CDR1 is SGHVS, CDR2 FQNEAQ. This CDR3 is 13 amino acids long. Trimming cost V 1 base and J 3 bases, with 1 base left between them. The CDR3 DNA sequence: TGTGCCAGCAGCTTAGACTATAATTCACCCCTCCACTTT. It yields the protein CASSLDYNSPLHF.

The CDR3 spells CASRTGGEGYTF. CDR3 nucleotide sequence: TGTGCCAGCAGGACAGGGGGAGAGGGCTACACCTTC. The rearrangement joins TRBV3-1 (or the pseudogene TRBV3-2) to TRBJ1-2; 9 bases are a match to TRBD1. The CDR3 has 12 residues. Germline CDR1 LGHDT, CDR2 YNNKEL (reference sequence). The V segment lost 6 bases and the J segment 8 bases; nucleotides outside the gene matches: 4.

The chain joins TRBV9 to TRBJ2-1; no clear D gene. In germline, CDR1 is SGDLS, CDR2 YYNGEE. Trimming cost V 0 bases and J 5 bases, with 0 bases left between them. CDR3 length equals 11 residues. In DNA form, the CDR3 reads TGTGCCAGCAGCGTAGACAATGAGCAGTTCTTC. Translating it yields CASSVDNEQFF.

The V gene is TRBV12-3 or TRBV12-4, the J gene TRBJ2-7; D not resolved. The CDR3 is made up of 12 amino acids. V was clipped by 5 bases and J by 2 bases, with 7 bases between them. The CDR3 loop reads CASSRGPYEQYF. Written as DNA, the CDR3 is TGTGCCAGCAGTCGCGGTCCCTACGAGCAGTACTTC.

The chain recombines TRBV19 with TRBJ2-2; 8 bases fit TRBD2. CDR3 length: 16 residues. Trimming cost V 0 bases and J 6 bases; bases outside gene matches: 6. Germline assignment: CDR1 LNHDA and CDR2 SQIVND (reference sequence). CDR3 loop: CASSIESGRVSGELFF. In DNA form, the CDR3 reads TGTGCCAGTAGTATAGAGAGCGGGAGAGTGTCCGGGGAGCTGTTTTTT.